The table lists the clone carrying this T cell receptor (beta chain) with a few counts. Its target is not known. The sample comes from a study of human T cells and chemical hapten exposure. Trimming took 2 bases from V and 0 from J; bases not matched to a gene: 8. Germline V gene sequence: CDR1 KGHSH, CDR2 LQKENI. The CDR3 has 17 residues. TCRdb re-analysed the RACE reads in MiXCR, keeping a single row per CDR3 protein. The sample includes around 130,000 distinct CDR3 sequences, roughly 10% of them seen just once. The time point here: patch test 2, 6 weeks after DPC sensitization. Specified treatment: therapeutic diphenylcyclopropenone sensitization with weekly scalp DPC. Blood draws came before every patch-test application. Study findings and constraints: Significantly more large CDR3 similarity clusters arose among expanded TCRs than among controls.

The receptor was isolated from a woman aged 50 to 60 with alopecia areata. Some clones in this sample may be carry-over from other donors' samples. The gene calls are TRBV18 and TRBJ2-7, with 9 bases lining up with TRBD1. Specimen: whole blood, collected in connection with sensitization to the hapten diphenylcyclopropenone (DPC). The CDR3 region is CASSPYPTGGSSYEQYF. The CDR3 nucleotides are TGTGCCAGCTCACCATACCCGACAGGGGGAAGCTCCTACGAGCAGTACTTC.